Here is one T cell receptor (beta chain) with its context. The antigen is unknown. TCR beta CDR3 regions were amplified from RNA. RT-PCR in the first round (using the HTBI primer set) targeted the TCR CDR3. Each CDR3 protein gets one entry after TCRdb re-called the multiplex PCR reads with MiXCR. This sample has fewer than 800,000 distinct CDR3 sequences, with roughly 15% found just once. Thyroid ultrasound and orbital computed tomography, with clinical symptoms and serum thyroxine and TRAb, informed diagnoses. This record comes from a study of T cells in Graves' hyperthyroidism and ophthalmopathy. Overall study results and limits: Ophthalmopathy cases were set apart from stable hyperthyroidism by a 13 V-J model.

Germline lookup yields CDR1 GTSNPN and CDR2 SVGIG (reference sequence). The trim removed 3 bases at V and 6 bases at J, leaving 8 bases unmatched. This CDR3 contains 13 residues. The sample comprised blood. The clonotype comes from a man aged 18 to 30 with Graves' hyperthyroidism. The gene calls are TRBV30 and TRBJ2-7; TRBD1 aligns across 7 bases. The CDR3 bases are TGTGCCTGGAGCCTCCCCTCAGGGGGCGAGCAGTACTTC. It translates to CAWSLPSGGEQYF.